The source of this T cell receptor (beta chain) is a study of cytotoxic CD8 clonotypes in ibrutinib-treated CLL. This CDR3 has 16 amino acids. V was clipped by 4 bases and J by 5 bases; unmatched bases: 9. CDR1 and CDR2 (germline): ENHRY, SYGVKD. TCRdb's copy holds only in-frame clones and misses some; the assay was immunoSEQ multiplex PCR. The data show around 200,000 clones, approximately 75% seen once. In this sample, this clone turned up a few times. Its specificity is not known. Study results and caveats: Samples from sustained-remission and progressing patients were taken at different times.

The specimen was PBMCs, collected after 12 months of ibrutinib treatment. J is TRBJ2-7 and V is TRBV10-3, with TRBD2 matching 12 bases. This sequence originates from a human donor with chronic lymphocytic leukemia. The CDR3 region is CAISGWLAGGFDEQYF. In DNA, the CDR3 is TGTGCCATCAGTGGTTGGCTAGCGGGGGGGTTCGACGAGCAGTACTTC.